This T cell receptor beta chain was captured by sequencing in a study of blood T cell repertoires in COVID-19 (dated by TCRdb to the early 2020s). In the study overall: The collaborator samples originated in the United States, Italy and Spain and spanned the acute and convalescent phases of COVID-19. The prospective study material was composed of cDNA or gDNA derived from T cells, B-cell-depleted T cells, or PBMCs. Deeply sampled blood TCRbeta repertoires from subjects exposed to, actively infected with, or recovered from COVID-19 were included in the dataset. The repertoires were made available in a free public database intended to serve as a resource for research on the immune response to SARS-CoV-2. Samples came from the ongoing ImmuneRACE study (first 160 participants) plus 1,254 subjects from 6 global collaborators. Nearly every sample came with metadata listing a de-identified subject ID, COVID-19 status, age in years and sex. Where HLA class I and class II types were available, the types were taken from metadata supplied by the sample provider, not from assay-based typing. Overall study results and their limits: The quantity of clinical and demographic metadata differed by source and by participant and was supplied without curation.

V is trimmed back by 5 bases and J by 5 bases, and the junction contains 4 bases that no gene match accounts for. The germline V gene sets CDR1 to MNHEY and CDR2 to SVGAGI. From the cysteine up to the phenylalanine, the CDR3 has a length of 13 residues. Only the CDR3 region is kept as DNA, spanning 39 bases read in frame from base 1. The immunoSEQ Assay, a bias-controlled multiplex PCR, was used to amplify TCRbeta CDR3 regions from genomic DNA. The paper's data handling went like this. The number of nucleated cells in each sample was estimated from the amplification of reference gene primers within the assay. To quantify the absolute abundance of each unique TCRbeta CDR3 rearrangement, sequence reads were collapsed and filtered. Productive Simpson clonality was computed per sample as the square root of Simpson's diversity index over productive rearrangements. Imported from immuneACCESS, the table was reduced by TCRdb to in-frame sequences with V and J called. These copies leave out some clones; in studies compared against another copy, an unresolved V gene accounts for under half, and the cause of the remainder is not known. V and J calls and clone size are those listed in that table; D and trimming were worked out from the DNA. This sample comprises roughly 120,000 clones, approximately 90% of them detected only once. The top ten clonotypes cover approximately 4.8% of the sample.

Collaborating institutions collected whole blood in K2EDTA tubes following their own protocols. For TCRbeta analysis, collaborators shipped samples in one of three forms: frozen whole blood, isolated PBMCs, or DNA extracted from either of those sample types. Points on this clone: Which antigen it targets is not known. Per-nucleotide qualities are absent, and no much larger clonotype sits a single base away.

The sample comprised peripheral blood. The chain is encoded by TRBV6-5 joined to TRBJ1-1; 8 central bases correspond to TRBD1. The sequence came from a human donor in a cohort sampled during active COVID-19. The CDR3 has the sequence CASSTDRATEAFF. In nucleotide form, the sequence is TGTGCCAGCAGTACGGACAGGGCGACTGAAGCTTTCTTT.